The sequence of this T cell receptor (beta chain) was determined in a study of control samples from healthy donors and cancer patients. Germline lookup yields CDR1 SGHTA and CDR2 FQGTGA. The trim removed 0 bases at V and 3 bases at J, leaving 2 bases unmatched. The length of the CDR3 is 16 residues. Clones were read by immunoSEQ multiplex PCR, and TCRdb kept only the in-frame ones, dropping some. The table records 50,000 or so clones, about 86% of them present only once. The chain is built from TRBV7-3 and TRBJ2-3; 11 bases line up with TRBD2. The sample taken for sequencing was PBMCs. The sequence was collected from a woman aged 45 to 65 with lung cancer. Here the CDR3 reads CASSLTLAGGTDTQYF. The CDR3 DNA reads TGTGCCAGCAGCTTAACGCTAGCGGGGGGAACAGATACGCAGTATTTT.